This T cell receptor beta chain derives from a study of blood T cell repertoires in COVID-19. Across the study: The United States, Italy and Spain were the sources of the acute and convalescent COVID-19 samples.

The assay was immunoSEQ multiplex PCR, and TCRdb's table has in-frame clones only and misses some. This repertoire shows approximately 160,000 clones, around 84% found once; its top ten account for approximately 19%. V was pared by 0 bases and J by 5 bases, with 5 bases between. The CDR3 runs 13 residues. The V gene's germline CDR1 is LGHNA and CDR2 YNFKEQ. The rearrangement links TRBV4-2 to TRBJ1-5; D uncertain. This TCR was sampled from a woman older than 75 with acute or convalescent COVID-19. The sequencing input was peripheral blood. The CDR3 coding sequence is TGTGCCAGCAGCCAAGATCGGGATCAGCCCCAGCATTTT. As protein: CASSQDRDQPQHF.